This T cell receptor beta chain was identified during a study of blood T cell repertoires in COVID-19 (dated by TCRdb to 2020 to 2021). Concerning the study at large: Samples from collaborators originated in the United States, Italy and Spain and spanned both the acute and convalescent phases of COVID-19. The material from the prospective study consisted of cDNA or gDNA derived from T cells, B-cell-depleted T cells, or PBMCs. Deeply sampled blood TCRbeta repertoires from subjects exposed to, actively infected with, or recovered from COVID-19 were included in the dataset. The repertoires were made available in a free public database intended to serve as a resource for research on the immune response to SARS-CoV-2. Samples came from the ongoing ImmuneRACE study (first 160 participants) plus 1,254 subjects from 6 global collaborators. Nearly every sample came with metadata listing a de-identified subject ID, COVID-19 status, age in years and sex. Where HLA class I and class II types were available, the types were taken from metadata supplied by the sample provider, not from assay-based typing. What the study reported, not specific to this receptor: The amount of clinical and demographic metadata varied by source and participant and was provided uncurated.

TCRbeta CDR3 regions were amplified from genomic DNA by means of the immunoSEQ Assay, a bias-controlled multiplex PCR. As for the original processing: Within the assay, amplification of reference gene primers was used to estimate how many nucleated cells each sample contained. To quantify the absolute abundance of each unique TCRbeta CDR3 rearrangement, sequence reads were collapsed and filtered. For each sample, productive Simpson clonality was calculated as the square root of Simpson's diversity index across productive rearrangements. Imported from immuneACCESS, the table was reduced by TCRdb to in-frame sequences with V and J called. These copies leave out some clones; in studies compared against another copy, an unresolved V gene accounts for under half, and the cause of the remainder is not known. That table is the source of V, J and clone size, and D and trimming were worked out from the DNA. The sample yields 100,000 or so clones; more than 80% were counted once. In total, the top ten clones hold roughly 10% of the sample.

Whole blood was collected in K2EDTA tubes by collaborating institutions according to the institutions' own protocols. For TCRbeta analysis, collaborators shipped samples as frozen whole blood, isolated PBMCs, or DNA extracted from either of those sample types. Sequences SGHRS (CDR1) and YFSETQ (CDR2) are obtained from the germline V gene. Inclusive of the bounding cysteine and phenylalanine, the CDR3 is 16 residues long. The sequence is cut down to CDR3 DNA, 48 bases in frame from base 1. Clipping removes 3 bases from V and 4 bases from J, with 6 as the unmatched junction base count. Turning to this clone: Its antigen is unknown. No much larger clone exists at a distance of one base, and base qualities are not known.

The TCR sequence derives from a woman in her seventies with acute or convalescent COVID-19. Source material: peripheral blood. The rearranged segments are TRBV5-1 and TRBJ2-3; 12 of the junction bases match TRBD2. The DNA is TGCGCCAGCAGCTCTGGGACTAGCGGGTGGGCAGATACGCAGTATTTT. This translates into CASSSGTSGWADTQYF. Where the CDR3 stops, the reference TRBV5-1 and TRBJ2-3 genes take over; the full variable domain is KAGVTQTPRYLIKTRGQQVTLSCSPISGHRSVSWYQQTPGQGLQFLFEYFSETQRNKGNFPGRFSGRQFSNSRSEMNVSTLELGDSALYLCASSSGTSGWADTQYFGPGTRLTVL.